This section outlines one T cell receptor beta chain sequence together with its context. The sample originates from a study of CD8+CD57+ T cells in acquired aplastic anemia. Profiling that covered TCR beta VDJ and CDR3 relied on genomic DNA as its template. TCRdb reprocessed the reads with MiXCR, giving one entry per CDR3 protein. The sample contains around 250,000 distinct CDR3 sequences, roughly half of which appear only once. Trimming pared 5 bases from V and 7 bases from J, leaving 15 bases between. The CDR3 has 13 amino acids. Germline CDR1 is SEHNR and CDR2 is FQNEAQ (reference sequence). The sample consisted of sorted CD4+, CD8+, or CD8+CD57+ T cells (not recorded which) from PBMCs. The receptor's source is a human donor with severe aplastic anemia or a healthy control (not recorded which). The chain carries TRBV7-9 and TRBJ2-7, with D perhaps TRBD1 (5 bases). The CDR3 spells CASSPAQGFEQYF. The CDR3 coding sequence is TGTGCCAGCAGCCCCGCCCAGGGATTTGAGCAGTACTTC.